These 31 T cell receptor beta chains originate from one sample sequenced in a study of neurological immune-mediated disorders. MiXCR, applied by TCRdb to the 5' RACE reads, yields one record per CDR3 protein. The repertoire holds under 50,000 distinct CDR3 sequences, with roughly 12% as singletons. Sequenced: CD4+ T cells from blood. These receptor sequences come from a woman aged 25 to 39 with HTLV-1-associated myelopathy (HAM/TSP).

In this sample, this clonotype turned up many times. V is TRBV20-1 and J is TRBJ1-1; a weak D match, TRBD1 (6 bases). The CDR3 has 12 amino acids. Germline CDR1 DFQATT, CDR2 SNEGSKA (reference sequence). V lost 4 bases to trimming and J lost 3 bases, with 9 bases between them. As DNA, the CDR3 is TGCAGTGCTACGGACAGATACACTGAAGCTTTCTTT. Its protein product is CSATDRYTEAFF.

The gene calls are TRBV7-2 and TRBJ2-3; 8 positions agree with TRBD2. With 1 base clipped from V and 11 bases from J, the junction kept 8 bases outside the gene matches. The germline V gene encodes CDR1 SGHTA and CDR2 FQGNSA. The CDR3 consists of 14 residues. CDR3 nucleotides: TGTGCCAGCAGCTTAGGATTCGGGGGGGATGAGCAGTATTTT. Amino acid sequence: CASSLGFGGDEQYF.

This clonotype was observed at least ten times. This sequence joins TRBV5-1 and TRBJ1-3; tentatively, D is TRBD1 (5 bases). The germline CDR1 and CDR2 sequences are SGHRS and YFSETQ. This CDR3 region has 11 residues. The germline V and J ends were trimmed by 4 bases and 7 bases, with 6 bases remaining between them. CDR3: CASSRGNTIYF. The CDR3 DNA sequence: TGCGCCAGCAGCCGGGGGAACACCATATATTTT.

Many counts were recorded for this clonotype. The J gene is TRBJ2-7, the V gene TRBV2, with D maybe TRBD1 (5 bases). The germline V gene encodes CDR1 SNHLY and CDR2 FYNNEI. The CDR3 is 11 residues long. V shed 2 bases and J shed 10 bases, with 9 bases lying between them. Here the CDR3 DNA reads TGTGCCAGCAGTGAAACCAGGGATCAGTACTTC. This encodes CASSETRDQYF.

At least ten counts were recorded for this clonotype. This rearrangement joins TRBV20-1 to TRBJ2-3; 16 bases match TRBD2. Unmatched junction bases numbered 9, after V lost 3 bases and J lost 9 bases. The CDR3 has 16 residues. Germline V CDR1 and CDR2: DFQATT, SNEGSKA (reference sequence). The CDR3 reads CSASFAGTSGGVTQYF. CDR3 in DNA: TGCAGTGCTAGTTTTGCAGGGACTAGCGGGGGGGTGACGCAGTATTTT.

The chain is built from TRBV5-6 and TRBJ1-2; no reliable D call. This CDR3 has 15 amino acids. From germline, CDR1 is SGHDT and CDR2 YYEEEE. V was trimmed by 4 bases and J by 3 bases, leaving 16 bases between them. The CDR3 here is CASSLGHRAYYGYTF. The CDR3 DNA is TGTGCCAGCAGCCTTGGCCACAGAGCCTACTATGGCTACACCTTC.

Judged by abundance, this clonotype is medium-sized. The chain combines TRBV20-1 with TRBJ1-5; D is unclear. V was pared by 6 bases and J by 3 bases, with 15 bases between. Germline V gene lookup returns CDR1 DFQATT and CDR2 SNEGSKA (reference sequence). CDR3 length: 14 residues. The CDR3 coding sequence is TGCAGTGCCGGCGGTTTAGGTCTCAATCAGCCCCAGCATTTT. Protein product: CSAGGLGLNQPQHF.

This clonotype showed up many times. The genes are TRBV5-1 and TRBJ2-1; D is tentatively TRBD1 or TRBD2 (6 bases each). The V gene lost 4 bases and the J gene lost 0 bases, with 20 bases spanning the gap. The CDR3 has 18 residues. The germline V gene encodes CDR1 SGHRS and CDR2 YFSETQ. CDR3: CASSPLGGHSNSYNEQFF. The CDR3 coding sequence is TGCGCCAGCAGCCCCTTGGGGGGACACAGTAACTCCTACAATGAGCAGTTCTTC.

This clonotype has a count of ten or more. The rearrangement joins TRBV10-3 to TRBJ2-1, with D tentatively TRBD1 (6 bases). Germline V gene lookup returns CDR1 ENHRY and CDR2 SYGVKD. The CDR3 consists of 11 residues. The V end lost 6 bases, the J end lost 8 bases, and 8 bases lay between the germline ends. The CDR3 is CAISPGDEQFF. The CDR3 DNA reads TGTGCCATCAGCCCAGGGGATGAGCAGTTCTTC.

This clonotype was seen at least ten times. Written as DNA, the CDR3 is TGCGCCAGCAGCTTACCGGGACTCGACACAGATACGCAGTATTTT. Residues: CASSLPGLDTDTQYF. The V call is TRBV5-1, the J call TRBJ2-3; a possible D gene is TRBD2 (6 bases). Germline-derived CDR1 and CDR2 are SGHRS and YFSETQ. The V and J ends lost 2 bases and 2 bases respectively, with 12 bases between them. The CDR3 is 15 residues long.

In its sample, this clonotype was seen many times. The chain uses TRBV2 and TRBJ2-1; D is perhaps TRBD1 (6 bases). Germline loops: CDR1 SNHLY, CDR2 FYNNEI. This CDR3 region has 16 residues. Trimming left V 0 bases short and J 4 bases short, with 13 bases between. The CDR3 loop reads CASSEALGQLYNEQFF. The CDR3 DNA is TGTGCCAGCAGTGAAGCGCTAGGACAGTTATACAATGAGCAGTTCTTC.

In this sample, this clonotype turned up many times. The chain links TRBV5-5 to TRBJ2-3; D is tentatively TRBD1 or TRBD2 (5 bases each). The germline V gene has CDR1 SGHKS and CDR2 YYEKEE (reference sequence). The CDR3 is 15 amino acids. V was cut by 2 bases and J by 1 base, with 11 bases left in between. CDR3 residues: CASSFPGPRTDTQYF. The CDR3 region has the DNA TGTGCCAGCAGCTTTCCGGGGCCTCGCACAGATACGCAGTATTTT.

The gene calls are TRBV5-1 and TRBJ2-4; D is unclear. The V gene's germline CDR1 is SGHRS and CDR2 YFSETQ. The CDR3 sequence is 12 residues long. The V and J ends lost 4 bases and 7 bases respectively, with 9 bases between them. The CDR3 region is CASSPRPNIQYF. Here the CDR3 DNA reads TGCGCCAGCAGCCCTAGGCCGAACATTCAGTACTTC.

This clonotype was seen ten or more times. The chain is built from TRBV27 and TRBJ2-2; 9 bases agree with TRBD1. V was pared by 2 bases and J by 0 bases, with 4 bases of the junction left unmatched. This CDR3 has 17 amino acids. Germline lookup yields CDR1 MNHEY and CDR2 SMNVEV (reference sequence). CDR3 bases: TGTGCCAGCAGTTTAACAGGGGGCCGTCCGAACACCGGGGAGCTGTTTTTT. As protein: CASSLTGGRPNTGELFF.

Many counts were recorded for this clonotype. The chain employs TRBV20-1 and TRBJ2-7, with D possibly called TRBD1 or TRBD2 (6 bases each). Germline CDR1 DFQATT, CDR2 SNEGSKA (reference sequence). The CDR3 extends over 15 amino acids. Trimming removed 3 bases from V and 4 bases from J, with 19 bases in between. The CDR3 DNA sequence: TGCAGTGCTAGGGTTAGCGTGGGGGGCGGGTACGAGCAGTACTTC. It specifies CSARVSVGGGYEQYF.

This clonotype appeared many times. The V and J genes are TRBV6-5 and TRBJ2-1, with D tentatively TRBD1 (6 bases). V was shortened by 6 bases and J by 5 bases, with 14 bases between the two germline ends. Per germline, CDR1 MNHEY and CDR2 SVGAGI. CDR3 length equals 14 residues. The DNA of the CDR3 is TGTGCCAGCAGCCCCTGGACAGATGACAATGAGCAGTTCTTC. Translating it yields CASSPWTDDNEQFF.

The sample holds many counts of this clonotype. The rearrangement links TRBV15 to TRBJ1-2; D not resolved. The germline gives CDR1 LNHNV, CDR2 YYDKDF (reference sequence). V gave up 0 bases and J gave up 4 bases, with 6 bases separating them. The CDR3 spans 13 residues. The CDR3: CATSRDVTYGYTF. The CDR3 nucleotides read TGTGCCACCAGCAGAGATGTAACCTATGGCTACACCTTC.

Many counts were recorded for this clonotype. This chain links TRBV10-3 with TRBJ1-2; no definite D call. Trimming stripped 7 bases from V and 4 bases from J, with 16 bases between. There are 14 residues in the CDR3. Germline loops: CDR1 ENHRY, CDR2 SYGVKD. The CDR3 loop is CAINSPEAGYGYTF. The CDR3, as DNA: TGTGCCATCAATTCTCCGGAGGCGGGCTATGGCTACACCTTC.

This clonotype was found many times. The chain recombines TRBV10-3 with TRBJ1-6, with 7 bases identical to TRBD1. With V trimmed by 3 bases and J by 3 bases, 2 bases remained unmatched. This CDR3 contains 15 residues. In germline, CDR1 is ENHRY, CDR2 SYGVKD. CDR3: CAISDWDSYNSPLHF. The CDR3 DNA follows: TGTGCCATCAGTGATTGGGACAGCTATAATTCACCCCTCCACTTT.

This clonotype was seen at least ten times. J is TRBJ2-1 and V is TRBV5-1; 9 nucleotides agree with TRBD1. J was trimmed by 5 bases and V by 0 bases; bases with no gene match: 9. There are 17 residues in the CDR3. Germline-derived CDR1 and CDR2 are SGHRS and YFSETQ. The CDR3 DNA reads TGCGCCAGCAGCTTGGCCAATTCGGGACAGGGTAACAATGAGCAGTTCTTC. It translates to CASSLANSGQGNNEQFF.

The chain joins TRBV7-2 to TRBJ2-4, with TRBD1 matching 7 bases. This CDR3 contains 17 residues. Germline V CDR1 and CDR2: SGHTA, FQGNSA. J gave up 0 bases and V 2 bases, and 7 bases lay outside the gene matches. Here the CDR3 DNA reads TGTGCCAGCAGCTTAACGATGAGGGGGCAAGCCAAAAACATTCAGTACTTC. As protein: CASSLTMRGQAKNIQYF.

This clonotype has ten or more counts. The CDR3 sequence: CSARPGQGYNEQFF. CDR3 DNA: TGCAGTGCACGCCCGGGACAGGGTTACAATGAGCAGTTCTTC. The chain joins TRBV20-1 to TRBJ2-1; TRBD1 matches 9 bases. CDR3 size: 14 residues. The V gene end was trimmed by 6 bases and the J gene end by 4 bases; junction bases not matched to a gene: 7. CDR1 and CDR2 from the germline V gene are DFQATT and SNEGSKA (reference sequence).

The J gene is TRBJ1-1, the V gene TRBV5-5, with D uncertain. The CDR3 is 14 amino acids. V was shortened by 2 bases and J by 0 bases, with 8 bases between the two germline ends. Per germline, CDR1 SGHKS and CDR2 YYEKEE (reference sequence). CDR3: CASSLVTMNTEAFF. In DNA form, the CDR3 reads TGTGCCAGCAGCTTAGTGACAATGAACACTGAAGCTTTCTTT.

To note about this clonotype: A much larger clone lies one base from this, so it may be a read error. The rearrangement links TRBV6-5 to TRBJ2-7, with a weak D call TRBD1 (5 bases). This CDR3 spans 14 amino acids. V lost 7 bases and J lost 2, with 15 bases in between. Per the germline V gene, CDR1 is MNHEY and CDR2 is SVGAGI. CDR3 in amino acids: CASNKVTATYEQYF. CDR3 bases: TGTGCCAGCAACAAGGTGACAGCGACCTACGAGCAGTACTTC.

This clonotype was counted many times. CDR3 region: CASSVGALNGELFF. In DNA, the CDR3 is TGTGCCAGCAGTGTTGGGGCGTTAAACGGGGAGCTGTTTTTT. The chain carries TRBV2 and TRBJ2-2; the D gene is possibly TRBD1 (5 bases). V was clipped by 4 bases and J by 7 bases, with 13 bases between them. Germline assignment: CDR1 SNHLY and CDR2 FYNNEI. CDR3 length: 14 amino acids.

The chain couples TRBV5-1 to TRBJ2-1; no clear D gene. Germline V gene lookup returns CDR1 SGHRS and CDR2 YFSETQ. CDR3 length: 15 residues. Trimming took off 0 bases at V and 4 bases at J, with 11 bases between the two ends. CDR3 DNA: TGCGCCAGCAGCTTGGGGTTTGGGGATTACAATGAGCAGTTCTTC. Amino acid sequence: CASSLGFGDYNEQFF.

This clonotype has a count of ten or more. The chain is built from TRBV12-3 or TRBV12-4 and TRBJ2-7; D uncertain. The CDR3 covers 11 residues. V gave up 2 bases and J gave up 3 bases, with 2 bases separating them. For the CDR3, the DNA is TGTGCCAGCAGTTTATACTACGAGCAGTACTTC. Residues: CASSLYYEQYF.

This clonotype was seen ten or more times. The chain joins TRBV3-1 to TRBJ1-6; 9 nucleotides line up with TRBD1. Germline CDR1 and CDR2: LGHDT and YNNKEL (reference sequence). The CDR3 is 16 residues long. J lost 10 bases, V lost 6 bases, and 13 bases had no gene match. The CDR3 protein is CASSLGTGSYRSPLHF. CDR3 sequence (DNA): TGTGCCAGCAGTCTTGGGACAGGGAGTTATAGATCACCCCTCCACTTT. Full variable domain (missing parts from reference TRBV3-1 and TRBJ1-6): DTAVSQTPKYLVTQMGNDKSIKCEQNLGHDTMYWYKQDSKKFLKIMFSYNNKELIINETVPNRFSPKSPDKAHLNLHINSLELGDSAVYFCASSLGTGSYRSPLHFGNGTRLTVT.

This clonotype was detected many times. The V call is TRBV7-2, the J call TRBJ1-5; no clear D. The CDR3 contains 15 residues. CDR1 is SGHTA, CDR2 FQGNSA, per germline. V was cut by 1 base and J by 3 bases, with 10 bases left in between. Here the CDR3 DNA reads TGTGCCAGCAGCTTAGGAGGGAGGCACAATCAGCCCCAGCATTTT. The encoded protein is CASSLGGRHNQPQHF.

The table lists this clonotype with many counts. The V call is TRBV6-1, the J call TRBJ2-7, with 9 nucleotides matching TRBD1. Germline loops: CDR1 MNHNS, CDR2 SASEGT. The V gene end was trimmed by 5 bases and the J gene end by 5 bases; junction bases not matched to a gene: 16. This CDR3 contains 17 residues. For the CDR3, the DNA is TGTGCCAGCAGTCAGCGGGGACAGGGTGGTTATCGGGACGAGCAGTACTTC. It is translated as CASSQRGQGGYRDEQYF.

This clonotype came up many times. V usage is TRBV6-2 or TRBV6-3 and J usage is TRBJ2-7, with 10 bases fitting TRBD1. The CDR3 is made up of 13 amino acids. Germline V gives CDR1 MNHEY, CDR2 SVGEGT. J gave up 4 bases and V 8 bases, and 5 bases lay outside the gene matches. DNA for the CDR3: TGTGCCAGCTCACGGGACAGGGGTTACGAGCAGTACTTC. It codes for CASSRDRGYEQYF.